One and the same sample provided the 18 T cell receptor beta chains below, sequenced in a study of PD-1 blockade in classical Hodgkin lymphoma. The time point is: cycle 4 day 1 (C4D1), after less than 7 weeks of nivolumab. No patient escaped relapse after autologous stem cell transplantation, and brentuximab vedotin exposure varied. Method: immunoSEQ multiplex PCR; TCRdb's copy keeps in-frame clones and lacks some. The sample records roughly 21,000 clones, about 68% being singletons. The specimen was peripheral blood mononuclear cells (PBMCs), collected before the fourth cycle of nivolumab. All receptors derive from a human donor with classical Hodgkin lymphoma.

The V call is TRBV30, the J call TRBJ1-1; 9 bases fit TRBD1. After removal of 3 bases from V and 5 bases from J, the junction contained 10 bases not matched to a gene. From germline, CDR1 is GTSNPN and CDR2 SVGIG (reference sequence). The CDR3 is 15 amino acids. CDR3 DNA sequence: TGTGCCTGGAGGCCCAGGGACAGGGAGAATACTGAAGCTTTCTTT. Translated, it gives CAWRPRDRENTEAFF.

This clone occurred a few times. The rearrangement joins TRBV27 to TRBJ2-1; TRBD2 matches at 12 bases. The CDR3 has 16 amino acids. Germline assignment: CDR1 MNHEY and CDR2 SMNVEV (reference sequence). V lost 5 bases to trimming and J lost 6 bases; unmatched junction nucleotides: 8. CDR3 region: CASSVLAGGPVNEQFF. Here the CDR3 DNA reads TGTGCCAGCAGTGTCCTAGCGGGAGGGCCGGTCAATGAGCAGTTCTTC.

V and J are TRBV29-1 and TRBJ1-4; D may be TRBD1 (6 bases). The CDR3 runs 14 residues. With 6 bases removed from V and 7 bases from J, the gap between germline ends came to 18 bases. CDR1 and CDR2 (germline): SQVTM, ANQGSEA. CDR3 loop: CSVSITGSSEKLFF. As DNA, the CDR3 is TGCAGCGTCTCCATCACAGGGTCGAGTGAAAAACTGTTTTTT.

The rearrangement links TRBV10-3 to TRBJ2-7; D tentatively reads TRBD1 or TRBD2 (6 bases each). V dropped 7 bases and J dropped 5 bases, with 12 bases sitting between them. Germline CDR1 is ENHRY and CDR2 is SYGVKD. The CDR3 length is 12 residues. CDR3 in DNA: TGTGCCATCAAGGGGGAGGCCCACGAGCAGTACTTC. This encodes CAIKGEAHEQYF.

J is TRBJ1-1 and V is TRBV2; no reliable D call. The germline CDR1 and CDR2 sequences are SNHLY and FYNNEI. Trimming took 2 bases from V and 4 from J, leaving 8 bases between them. This CDR3 has 13 amino acids. CDR3 protein: CASSETSSTEAFF. DNA of the CDR3: TGTGCCAGCAGTGAAACGTCGAGCACTGAAGCTTTCTTT. Looking up the rest from reference TRBV2 and TRBJ1-1 gives the full variable domain: EPEVTQTPSHQVTQMGQEVILRCVPISNHLYFYWYRQILGQKVEFLVSFYNNEISEKSEIFDDQFSVERPDGSNFTLKIRSTKLEDSAMYFCASSETSSTEAFFGQGTRLTVV.

The V call is TRBV7-6, the J call TRBJ2-7, with TRBD1 matching over 12 bases. Trimming took 1 base from V and 2 from J; bases not matched to a gene: 3. CDR1 and CDR2 (germline): SGHVS, FNYEAQ. CDR3 length equals 16 residues. The CDR3 region has the DNA TGTGCCAGCAGCTTAGGGGGGACAGGGGGCGCCTACGAGCAGTACTTC. It encodes CASSLGGTGGAYEQYF.

The J gene is TRBJ1-5, the V gene TRBV6-1; D unclear. This CDR3 is 14 amino acids long. Trimming removed 1 base from V and 7 bases from J, with 11 bases in between. Germline V lookup: CDR1 MNHNS, CDR2 SASEGT. CDR3 DNA sequence: TGTGCCAGCAGTGAAGGCAGTGCAGCGCAGCCCCAGCATTTT. Amino acid sequence: CASSEGSAAQPQHF.

This clone was counted a few times. V gene TRBV7-6 combines with J gene TRBJ2-3; TRBD2 might be the D (5 bases). The V end lost 3 bases, the J end lost 2 bases, and 9 bases lay between the germline ends. This CDR3 has 14 residues. CDR1 SGHVS and CDR2 FNYEAQ come from the germline V gene. Here the CDR3 DNA reads TGTGCCAGCAGCTTGCACGGGATCACAGATACGCAGTATTTT. Protein: CASSLHGITDTQYF. The complete variable domain, with remaining parts taken from reference TRBV7-6 and TRBJ2-3, reads GAGVSQSPRYKVTKRGQDVALRCDPISGHVSLYWYRQALGQGPEFLTYFNYEAQQDKSGLPNDRFSAERPEGSISTLTIQRTEQRDSAMYRCASSLHGITDTQYFGPGTRLTVL.

This chain uses TRBV2 with TRBJ2-3; D might be TRBD2 (5 bases). The V end was cut by 4 bases, the J end by 5 bases, with 13 bases between. Per germline, CDR1 SNHLY and CDR2 FYNNEI. The CDR3 totals 14 residues. As DNA, the CDR3 is TGTGCCAGCAGTGTCGAGGGCCGTAAAGATACGCAGTATTTT. It encodes CASSVEGRKDTQYF.

This clone was counted a single time. J is TRBJ1-5 and V is TRBV6-5; 7 bases align to TRBD1. CDR3 length: 13 amino acids. V trimming: 6 bases; J trimming: 2 bases; junction bases outside the gene matches: 1. Germline values: CDR1 MNHEY, CDR2 SVGAGI. For the CDR3, the DNA is TGTGCCAGCAGCGGGACAGGCAATCAGCCCCAGCATTTT. It translates to CASSGTGNQPQHF.

This clone has only a few counts. The chain joins TRBV7-9 to TRBJ2-7; D gene uncertain. CDR3 length equals 12 residues. The germline CDR1 and CDR2 sequences are SEHNR and FQNEAQ (reference sequence). V lost 5 bases, J lost 5 bases, and 10 bases lay in between. The DNA of the CDR3 is TGTGCCAGCAGCCCCACCTTCCACGAGCAGTACTTC. It codes for CASSPTFHEQYF. The full variable domain, completed using reference TRBV7-9 and TRBJ2-7, is DTGVSQNPRHKITKRGQNVTFRCDPISEHNRLYWYRQTLGQGPEFLTYFQNEAQLEKSRLLSDRFSAERPKGSFSTLEIQRTEQGDSAMYLCASSPTFHEQYFGPGTRLTVT.

V gene TRBV5-1 combines with J gene TRBJ1-1, with a tentative D call TRBD1 (6 bases). CDR1 and CDR2 (germline): SGHRS, YFSETQ. The CDR3 has 14 residues. Trimming removed 1 base from V and 6 bases from J, with 13 bases in between. CDR3 nucleotides: TGCGCCAGCAGCTTGAAAGGGGGAGTCGCTGAAGCTTTCTTT. Amino acids: CASSLKGGVAEAFF. The full variable domain, its missing parts supplied by reference TRBV5-1 and TRBJ1-1, is KAGVTQTPRYLIKTRGQQVTLSCSPISGHRSVSWYQQTPGQGLQFLFEYFSETQRNKGNFPGRFSGRQFSNSRSEMNVSTLELGDSALYLCASSLKGGVAEAFFGQGTRLTVV.

This clone was recorded only once. This rearrangement joins TRBV6-5 to TRBJ1-1; TRBD1 aligns across 7 bases. The germline gives CDR1 MNHEY, CDR2 SVGAGI. There are 15 residues in the CDR3. Trimming took 0 bases from V and 1 from J; bases not matched to a gene: 2. Here the CDR3 reads CASSYSRQGNTEAFF. The CDR3 DNA reads as TGTGCCAGCAGTTACTCGAGACAGGGGAACACTGAAGCTTTCTTT.

In its sample, this clone was seen once. The rearrangement joins TRBV5-1 to TRBJ1-4; D might be TRBD1 (5 bases). The CDR3 contains 15 residues. Per the germline V gene, CDR1 is SGHRS and CDR2 is YFSETQ. V was trimmed by 0 bases and J by 8 bases, leaving 14 bases between them. The DNA of the CDR3 is TGCGCCAGCAGCTTGGCCCGGACGGGGGGGGAAAAACTGTTTTTT. Encoded protein: CASSLARTGGEKLFF.

This rearrangement joins TRBV10-3 to TRBJ2-3; D gene unclear. This CDR3 has 13 amino acids. In germline, CDR1 is ENHRY, CDR2 SYGVKD. V dropped 1 base and J dropped 1 base, with 3 bases sitting between them. CDR3 in amino acids: CAISELGTDTQYF. CDR3 sequence (DNA): TGTGCCATCAGTGAGTTAGGCACAGATACGCAGTATTTT.

The chain combines TRBV28 with TRBJ2-1; 9 nucleotides line up with TRBD2. After removal of 1 base from V and 0 bases from J, the junction contained 7 bases not matched to a gene. CDR1 and CDR2 from the germline V gene are MDHEN and SYDVKM. This CDR3 is built from 18 residues. The DNA of the CDR3 is TGTGCCAGCAGTTTATCGGCGCTAGCGGGGTTCTCCTACAATGAGCAGTTCTTC. Translation gives CASSLSALAGFSYNEQFF.

V gene TRBV2 combines with J gene TRBJ2-7; D perhaps matches TRBD1 (5 bases). Per germline, CDR1 SNHLY and CDR2 FYNNEI. The CDR3 sequence is 12 residues long. The ends were cut back, 6 bases at V and 3 bases at J, with 9 bases in the middle. The CDR3 protein is CASSPGYYEQYF. In DNA, the CDR3 is TGTGCCAGCAGCCCAGGGTACTACGAGCAGTACTTC.

This sequence joins TRBV7-9 and TRBJ2-1, with TRBD1 identical over 7 bases. The CDR3 spans 16 residues. V shed 2 bases and J 0 bases; nucleotides not matched to a gene: 4. Germline CDR1 and CDR2: SEHNR and FQNEAQ (reference sequence). The CDR3 is CASSLLGDSSYNEQFF. The CDR3 DNA follows: TGTGCCAGCAGCTTATTGGGGGACAGCTCCTACAATGAGCAGTTCTTC.